This TCR beta chain came from a study of preoperative IRX-2 immunotherapy in early breast cancer. Between the trimmed V and J ends, which lost 4 bases and 5 bases, there was a span of 18 bases. This CDR3 comprises 15 residues. The germline gives CDR1 MDHEN, CDR2 SYDVKM. Regarding treatment: preoperative locoregional IRX-2 cytokine immunotherapy. Samples came from a phase Ib trial of preoperative locoregional IRX-2 cytokine immunotherapy. Clones were sequenced by immunoSEQ multiplex PCR, and TCRdb holds only the in-frame ones, with some missing. The sample shows approximately 100,000 clones, around 86% of them seen only once.

The material sequenced was tumor tissue, taken after IRX-2 immunotherapy. The receptor's source is a human donor with breast cancer. The gene calls are TRBV28 and TRBJ2-7; possible D gene TRBD2, 6 bases. CDR3 in amino acids: CASSSTGTLQHEQYF. DNA of the CDR3: TGTGCCAGCAGTTCGACCGGGACTCTACAACACGAGCAGTACTTC.